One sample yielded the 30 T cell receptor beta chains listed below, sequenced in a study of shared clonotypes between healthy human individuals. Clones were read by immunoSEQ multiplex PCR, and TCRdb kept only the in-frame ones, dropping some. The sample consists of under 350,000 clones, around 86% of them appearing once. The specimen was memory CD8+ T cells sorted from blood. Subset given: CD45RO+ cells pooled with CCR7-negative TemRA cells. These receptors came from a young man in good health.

The CDR3 here is CASSQLAGPLYEQYF. CDR3 in DNA: TGCGCCAGCAGCCAACTAGCGGGGCCGCTCTACGAGCAGTACTTC. The V call is TRBV4-1, the J call TRBJ2-7; 9 nucleotides match TRBD2. The CDR3 consists of 15 residues. Per the germline V gene, CDR1 is MGHRA and CDR2 is YSYEKL. V gave up 2 bases and J gave up 3 bases; unmatched junction bases: 5.

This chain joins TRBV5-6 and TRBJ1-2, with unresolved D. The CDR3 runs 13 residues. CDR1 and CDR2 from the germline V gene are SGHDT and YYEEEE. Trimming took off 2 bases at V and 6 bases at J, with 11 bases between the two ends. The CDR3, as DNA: TGTGCCAGCAGCTTCGAGGGAGGGAATGGCTACACCTTC. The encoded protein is CASSFEGGNGYTF.

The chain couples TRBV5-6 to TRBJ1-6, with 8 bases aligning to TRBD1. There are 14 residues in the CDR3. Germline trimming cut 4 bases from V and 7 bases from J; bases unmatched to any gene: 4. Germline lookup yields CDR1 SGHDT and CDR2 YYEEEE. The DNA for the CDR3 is TGTGCCAGCAGCCTGGACAGGGTAAATTCACCCCTCCACTTT. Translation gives CASSLDRVNSPLHF. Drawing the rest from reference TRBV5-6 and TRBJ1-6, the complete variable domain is DAGVTQSPTHLIKTRGQQVTLRCSPKSGHDTVSWYQQALGQGPQFIFQYYEEEERQRGNFPDRFSGHQFPNYSSELNVNALLLGDSALYLCASSLDRVNSPLHFGNGTRLTVT.

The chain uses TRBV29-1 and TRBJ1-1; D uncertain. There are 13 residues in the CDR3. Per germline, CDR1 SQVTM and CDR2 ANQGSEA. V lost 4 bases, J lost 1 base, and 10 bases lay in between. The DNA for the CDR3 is TGCAGCGTTGTTGGCATCTCGAACACTGAAGCTTTCTTT. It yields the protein CSVVGISNTEAFF.

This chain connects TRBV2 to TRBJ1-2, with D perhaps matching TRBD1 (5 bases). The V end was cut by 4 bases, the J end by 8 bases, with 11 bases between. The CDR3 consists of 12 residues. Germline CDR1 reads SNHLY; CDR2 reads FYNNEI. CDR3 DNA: TGTGCCAGCAGTGTCACGCGGGGGGGCTACACCTTC. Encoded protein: CASSVTRGGYTF.

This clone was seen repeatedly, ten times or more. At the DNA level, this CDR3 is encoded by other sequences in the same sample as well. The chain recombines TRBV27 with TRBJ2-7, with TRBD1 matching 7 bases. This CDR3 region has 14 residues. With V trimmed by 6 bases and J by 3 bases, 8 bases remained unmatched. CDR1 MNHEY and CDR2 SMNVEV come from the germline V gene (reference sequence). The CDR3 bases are TGTGCCAGCAGCCTAAGGGGGCCCAGCTACGAGCAGTACTTC. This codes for CASSLRGPSYEQYF.

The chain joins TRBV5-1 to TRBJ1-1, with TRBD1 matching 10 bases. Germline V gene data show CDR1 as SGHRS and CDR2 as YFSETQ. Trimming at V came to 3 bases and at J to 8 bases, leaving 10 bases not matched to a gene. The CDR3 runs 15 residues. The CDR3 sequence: CASSSGQGEIVEAFF. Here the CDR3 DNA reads TGCGCCAGCAGCTCCGGACAGGGGGAGATTGTAGAAGCTTTCTTT. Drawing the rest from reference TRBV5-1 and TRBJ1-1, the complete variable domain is KAGVTQTPRYLIKTRGQQVTLSCSPISGHRSVSWYQQTPGQGLQFLFEYFSETQRNKGNFPGRFSGRQFSNSRSEMNVSTLELGDSALYLCASSSGQGEIVEAFFGQGTRLTVV.

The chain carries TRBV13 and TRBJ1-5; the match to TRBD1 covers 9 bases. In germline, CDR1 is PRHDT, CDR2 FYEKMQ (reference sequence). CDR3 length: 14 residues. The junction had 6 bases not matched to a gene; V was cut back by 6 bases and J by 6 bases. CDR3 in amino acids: CASSLGQGGQPQHF. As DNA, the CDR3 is TGTGCCAGCAGTCTGGGACAGGGAGGTCAGCCCCAGCATTTT.

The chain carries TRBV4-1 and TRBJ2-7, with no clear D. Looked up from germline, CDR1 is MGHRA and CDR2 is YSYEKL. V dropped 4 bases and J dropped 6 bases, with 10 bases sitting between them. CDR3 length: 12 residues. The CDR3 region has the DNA TGCGCCAGCAGCCGCGCCTATGGCGAGCAGTACTTC. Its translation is CASSRAYGEQYF.

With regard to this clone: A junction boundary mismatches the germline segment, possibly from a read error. The CDR3 nucleotides are TGTGCCAGCAGAGAAGTCTCCGGGACAGTCAATCAGCCCCAGCATTTT. Translation: CASREVSGTVNQPQHF. V usage is TRBV6-1 and J usage is TRBJ1-5, with TRBD1 matching 7 bases. This CDR3 spans 16 amino acids. In germline, CDR1 is MNHNS, CDR2 SASEGT.

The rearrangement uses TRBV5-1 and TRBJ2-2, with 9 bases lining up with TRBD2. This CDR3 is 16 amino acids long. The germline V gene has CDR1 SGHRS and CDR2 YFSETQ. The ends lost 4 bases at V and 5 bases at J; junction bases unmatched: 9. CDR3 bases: TGCGCCAGCAGCCTGGGGGCTAGCGGGACTACCGGGGAGCTGTTTTTT. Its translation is CASSLGASGTTGELFF.

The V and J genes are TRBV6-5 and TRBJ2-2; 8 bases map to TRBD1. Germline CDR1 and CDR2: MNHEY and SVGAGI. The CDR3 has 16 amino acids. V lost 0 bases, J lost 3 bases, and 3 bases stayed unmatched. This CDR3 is CASSYSTGEHTGELFF. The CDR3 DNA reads TGTGCCAGCAGTTACTCGACAGGGGAGCACACCGGGGAGCTGTTTTTT.

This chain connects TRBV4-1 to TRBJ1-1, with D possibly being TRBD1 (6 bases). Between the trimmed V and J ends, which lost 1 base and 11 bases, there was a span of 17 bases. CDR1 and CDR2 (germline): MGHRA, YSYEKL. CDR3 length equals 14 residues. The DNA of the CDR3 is TGCGCCAGCAGCCAAGGGGGACAAGGCTTTGGGGCTTTCTTT. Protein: CASSQGGQGFGAFF.

CDR3 bases: TGTGCCATCACGAGGCACAGGGAGGTTAGACACTATGGCTACACCTTC. Translating it yields CAITRHREVRHYGYTF. V and J are TRBV10-3 and TRBJ1-2; D possibly corresponds to TRBD1 (6 bases). Germline V CDR1 and CDR2: ENHRY, SYGVKD. The V end was cut by 7 bases, the J end by 3 bases, with 21 bases between. The CDR3 is 16 amino acids.

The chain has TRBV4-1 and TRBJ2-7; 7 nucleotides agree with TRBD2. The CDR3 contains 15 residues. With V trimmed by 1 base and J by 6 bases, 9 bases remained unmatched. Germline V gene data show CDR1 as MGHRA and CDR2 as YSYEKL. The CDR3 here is CASSQVGLAAVEQYF. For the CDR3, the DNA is TGCGCCAGCAGCCAAGTCGGTCTAGCGGCAGTCGAGCAGTACTTC.

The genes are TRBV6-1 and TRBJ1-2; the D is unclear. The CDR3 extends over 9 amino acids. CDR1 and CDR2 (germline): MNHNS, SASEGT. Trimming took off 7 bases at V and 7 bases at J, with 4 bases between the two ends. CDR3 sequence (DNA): TGTGCCAGCACCCCTGGCTACACCTTC. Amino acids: CASTPGYTF.

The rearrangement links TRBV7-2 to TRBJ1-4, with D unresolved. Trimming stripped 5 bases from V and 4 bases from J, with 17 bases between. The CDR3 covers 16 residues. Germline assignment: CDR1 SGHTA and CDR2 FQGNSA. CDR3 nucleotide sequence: TGTGCCAGCAGCCCCGGGTGGGCGCTGGGTAATGAAAAACTGTTTTTT. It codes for CASSPGWALGNEKLFF.

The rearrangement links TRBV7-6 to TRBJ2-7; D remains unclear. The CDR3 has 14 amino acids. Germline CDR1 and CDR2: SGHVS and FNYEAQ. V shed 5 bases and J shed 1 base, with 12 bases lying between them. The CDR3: CASSPLKASYEQYF. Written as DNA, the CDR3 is TGTGCCAGCAGCCCCCTGAAGGCGTCCTACGAGCAGTACTTC.

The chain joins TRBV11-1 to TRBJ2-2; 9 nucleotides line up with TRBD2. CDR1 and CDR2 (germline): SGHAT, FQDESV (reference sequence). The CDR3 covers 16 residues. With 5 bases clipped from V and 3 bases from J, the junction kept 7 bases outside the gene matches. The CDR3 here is CASSQTAGGDTGELFF. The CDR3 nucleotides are TGTGCCAGCAGCCAAACGGCGGGGGGGGACACCGGGGAGCTGTTTTTT.

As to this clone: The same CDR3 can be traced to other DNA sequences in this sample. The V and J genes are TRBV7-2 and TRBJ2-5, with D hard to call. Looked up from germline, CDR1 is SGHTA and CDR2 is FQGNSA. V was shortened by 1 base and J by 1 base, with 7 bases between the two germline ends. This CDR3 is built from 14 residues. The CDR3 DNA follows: TGTGCCAGCAGCTTAGGTCCGGGCCAAGAGACCCAGTACTTC. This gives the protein CASSLGPGQETQYF.

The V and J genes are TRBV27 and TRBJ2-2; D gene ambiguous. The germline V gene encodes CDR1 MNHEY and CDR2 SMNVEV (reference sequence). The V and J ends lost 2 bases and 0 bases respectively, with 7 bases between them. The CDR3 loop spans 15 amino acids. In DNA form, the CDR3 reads TGTGCCAGCAGTTTAGTTGGGGCGAACACCGGGGAGCTGTTTTTT. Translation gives CASSLVGANTGELFF.

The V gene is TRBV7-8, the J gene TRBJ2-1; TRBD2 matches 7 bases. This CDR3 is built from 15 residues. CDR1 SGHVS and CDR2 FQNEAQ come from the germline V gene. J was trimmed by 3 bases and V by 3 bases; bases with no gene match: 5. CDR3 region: CASSFGLAVYNEQFF. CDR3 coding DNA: TGTGCCAGCAGCTTCGGCCTAGCGGTCTACAATGAGCAGTTCTTC.

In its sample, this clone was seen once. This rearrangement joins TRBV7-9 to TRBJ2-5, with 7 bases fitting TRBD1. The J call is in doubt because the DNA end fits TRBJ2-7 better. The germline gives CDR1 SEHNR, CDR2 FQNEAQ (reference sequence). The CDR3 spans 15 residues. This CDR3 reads CASSPRGQGAYEQYF. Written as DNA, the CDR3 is TGTGCCAGCAGCCCAAGAGGGCAGGGGGCCTACGAGCAGTACTTC.

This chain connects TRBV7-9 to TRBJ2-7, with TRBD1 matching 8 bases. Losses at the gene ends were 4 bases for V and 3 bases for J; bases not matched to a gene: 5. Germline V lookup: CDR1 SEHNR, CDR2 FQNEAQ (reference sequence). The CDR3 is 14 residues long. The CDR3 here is CASSSKDRDYEQYF. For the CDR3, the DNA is TGTGCCAGCAGCTCTAAGGACAGGGACTACGAGCAGTACTTC.

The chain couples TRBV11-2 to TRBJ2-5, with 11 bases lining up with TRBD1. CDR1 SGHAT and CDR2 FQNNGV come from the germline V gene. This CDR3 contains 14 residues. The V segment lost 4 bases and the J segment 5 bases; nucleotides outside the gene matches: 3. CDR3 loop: CASSWTGGLETQYF. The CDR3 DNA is TGTGCCAGCAGCTGGACAGGGGGCTTGGAGACCCAGTACTTC.

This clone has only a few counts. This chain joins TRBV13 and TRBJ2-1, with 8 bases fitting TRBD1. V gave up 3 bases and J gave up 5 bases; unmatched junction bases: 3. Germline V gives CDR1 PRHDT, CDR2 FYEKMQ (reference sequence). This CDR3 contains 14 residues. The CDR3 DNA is TGTGCCAGCAGCTTCCGGACAGGGCACAATGAGCAGTTCTTC. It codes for CASSFRTGHNEQFF.

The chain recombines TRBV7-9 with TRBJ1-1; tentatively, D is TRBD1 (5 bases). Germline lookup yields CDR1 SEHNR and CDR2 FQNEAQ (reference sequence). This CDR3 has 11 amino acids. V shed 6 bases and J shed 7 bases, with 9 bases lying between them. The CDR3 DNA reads TGTGCCAGCAGTTACGACAGTGAAGCTTTCTTT. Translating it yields CASSYDSEAFF.

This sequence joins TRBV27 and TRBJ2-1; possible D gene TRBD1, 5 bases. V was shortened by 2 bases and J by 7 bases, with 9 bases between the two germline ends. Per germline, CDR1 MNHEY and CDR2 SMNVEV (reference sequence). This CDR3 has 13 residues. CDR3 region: CASSLIRGNEQFF. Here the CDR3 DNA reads TGTGCCAGCAGTTTAATTAGGGGTAATGAGCAGTTCTTC.

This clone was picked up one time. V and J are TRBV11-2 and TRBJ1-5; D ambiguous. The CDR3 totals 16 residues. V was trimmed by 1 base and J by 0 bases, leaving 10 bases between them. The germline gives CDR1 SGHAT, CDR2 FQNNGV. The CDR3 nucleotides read TGTGCCAGCAGCTTAGGTACATACGATAGCAATCAGCCCCAGCATTTT. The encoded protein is CASSLGTYDSNQPQHF.

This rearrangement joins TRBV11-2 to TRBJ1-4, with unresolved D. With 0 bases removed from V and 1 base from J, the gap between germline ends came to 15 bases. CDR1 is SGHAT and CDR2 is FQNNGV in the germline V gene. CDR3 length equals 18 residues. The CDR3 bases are TGTGCCAGCAGCTTAGATCCGATTGTATCCGGAACTAATGAAAAACTGTTTTTT. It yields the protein CASSLDPIVSGTNEKLFF.